One and the same sample provided the 6 T cell receptor beta chains below, sequenced in a study of cytotoxic CD8 clonotypes in ibrutinib-treated CLL. Here immunoSEQ multiplex PCR was the method, and the copy in TCRdb shows in-frame clones only, minus some. In the table there are some 140,000 clones, 91% of which are singletons. This specimen was PBMCs, taken after 12 months of ibrutinib treatment. The receptors stem from a human donor with chronic lymphocytic leukemia.

This clone was counted once. V gene TRBV11-1 combines with J gene TRBJ2-1; TRBD2 matches at 14 bases. This CDR3 has 17 amino acids. Trimming took 3 bases from V and 10 from J; bases not matched to a gene: 11. Germline V gene sequence: CDR1 SGHAT, CDR2 FQDESV (reference sequence). The CDR3 DNA reads TGTGCCAGCAGCTTGAGCGGGACTAGCGGGAGTCGAGTGGAGCAGTTCTTC. This translates into CASSLSGTSGSRVEQFF. Full variable domain (rest looked up from reference TRBV11-1 and TRBJ2-1): EAEVAQSPRYKITEKSQAVAFWCDPISGHATLYWYRQILGQGPELLVQFQDESVVDDSQLPKDRFSAERLKGVDSTLKIQPAELGDSAMYLCASSLSGTSGSRVEQFFGPGTRLTVL.

DNA of the CDR3: TGTGCCAGCAGCCACCCTACAGGGACCTACGAGCAGTACTTC. Its translation is CASSHPTGTYEQYF. V and J are TRBV6-5 and TRBJ2-7; a weak D match, TRBD1 (6 bases). Per the germline V gene, CDR1 is MNHEY and CDR2 is SVGAGI. The CDR3 contains 14 residues. Trimming removed 6 bases from V and 2 bases from J, with 14 bases in between.

V gene TRBV7-9 combines with J gene TRBJ1-1; D might be TRBD1 (6 bases). Trimming stripped 2 bases from V and 12 bases from J, with 10 bases between. The CDR3 totals 11 residues. Germline V gives CDR1 SEHNR, CDR2 FQNEAQ (reference sequence). The CDR3 loop reads CASSLNRASFF. The CDR3 DNA is TGTGCCAGCAGCTTAAACAGGGCTTCTTTCTTT.

As DNA, the CDR3 is TGTGCCAGCGAGAAGGGAGATACGCAGTATTTT. It is translated as CASEKGDTQYF. J is TRBJ2-3 and V is TRBV6-1; no clear D gene. Deletions cut 8 bases from V and 5 bases from J, with 8 bases between. CDR3 length equals 11 residues. Germline V CDR1 and CDR2: MNHNS, SASEGT.

The chain links TRBV20-1 to TRBJ1-2; unclear D gene. This CDR3 spans 9 amino acids. The V end lost 6 bases, the J end lost 8 bases, and 7 bases lay between the germline ends. Germline assignment: CDR1 DFQATT and CDR2 SNEGSKA (reference sequence). CDR3 DNA: TGCAGTGCCCTCCCCGGCTACACCTTC. Translation: CSALPGYTF.

This clone was seen a few times. V usage is TRBV19 and J usage is TRBJ1-2; no clear D. The germline CDR1 and CDR2 sequences are LNHDA and SQIVND (reference sequence). This CDR3 has 12 amino acids. The V gene lost 5 bases and the J gene lost 3 bases, with 7 bases spanning the gap. CDR3 in DNA: TGTGCCAGTAGTGTGAGTGACTATGGCTACACCTTC. It translates to CASSVSDYGYTF.